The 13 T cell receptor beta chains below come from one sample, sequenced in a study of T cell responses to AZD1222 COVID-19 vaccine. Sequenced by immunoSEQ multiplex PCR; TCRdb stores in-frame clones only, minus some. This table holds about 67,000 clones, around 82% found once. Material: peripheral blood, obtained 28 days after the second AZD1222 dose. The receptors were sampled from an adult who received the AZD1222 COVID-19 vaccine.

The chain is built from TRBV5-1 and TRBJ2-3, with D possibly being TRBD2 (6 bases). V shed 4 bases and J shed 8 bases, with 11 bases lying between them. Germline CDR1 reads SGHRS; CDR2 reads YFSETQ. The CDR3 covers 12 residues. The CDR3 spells CASSPGELTQYF. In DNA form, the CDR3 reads TGCGCCAGCAGCCCGGGAGAACTTACGCAGTATTTT.

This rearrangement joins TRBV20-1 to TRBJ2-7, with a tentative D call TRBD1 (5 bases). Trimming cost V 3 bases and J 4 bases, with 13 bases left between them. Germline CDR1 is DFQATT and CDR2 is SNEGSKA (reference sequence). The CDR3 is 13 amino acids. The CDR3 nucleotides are TGCAGTGCTAGTATCAGGGCCCCTTACGAGCAGTACTTC. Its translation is CSASIRAPYEQYF.

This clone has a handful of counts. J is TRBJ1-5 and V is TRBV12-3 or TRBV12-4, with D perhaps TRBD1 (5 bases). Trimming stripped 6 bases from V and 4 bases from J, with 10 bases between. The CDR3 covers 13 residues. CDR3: CASRHRQNQPQHF. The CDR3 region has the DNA TGTGCCAGCAGGCACAGGCAAAATCAGCCCCAGCATTTT.

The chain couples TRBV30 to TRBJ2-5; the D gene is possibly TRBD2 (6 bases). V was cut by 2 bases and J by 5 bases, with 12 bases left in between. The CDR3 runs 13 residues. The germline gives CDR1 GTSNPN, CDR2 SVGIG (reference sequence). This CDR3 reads CAWSRRGGETQYF. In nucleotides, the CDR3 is TGTGCCTGGAGTCGGAGGGGAGGTGAGACCCAGTACTTC.

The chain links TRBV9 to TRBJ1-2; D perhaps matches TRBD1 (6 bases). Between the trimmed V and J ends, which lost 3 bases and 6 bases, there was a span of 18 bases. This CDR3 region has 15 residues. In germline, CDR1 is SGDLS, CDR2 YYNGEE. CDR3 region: CASSAITGRPDGYTF. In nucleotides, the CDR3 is TGTGCCAGCAGCGCGATCACAGGGAGGCCTGATGGCTACACCTTC.

The CDR3 loop is CASSKDNYGYTF. In DNA, the CDR3 is TGTGCCAGCAGTAAAGATAACTATGGCTACACCTTC. The chain employs TRBV12-3 or TRBV12-4 and TRBJ1-2; D is unresolved. There are 12 residues in the CDR3. Trimming cost V 5 bases and J 1 base, with 5 bases left between them.

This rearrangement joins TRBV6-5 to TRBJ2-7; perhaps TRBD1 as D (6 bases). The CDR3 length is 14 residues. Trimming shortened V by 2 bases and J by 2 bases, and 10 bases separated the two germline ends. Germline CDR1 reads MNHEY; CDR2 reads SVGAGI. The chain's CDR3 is CASSYVDRAYEQYF. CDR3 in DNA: TGTGCCAGCAGTTACGTGGACAGAGCCTACGAGCAGTACTTC.

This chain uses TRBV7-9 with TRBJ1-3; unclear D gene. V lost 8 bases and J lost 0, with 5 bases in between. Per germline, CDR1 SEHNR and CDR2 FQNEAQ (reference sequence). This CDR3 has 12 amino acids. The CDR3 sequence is CASATSGNTIYF. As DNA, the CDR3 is TGTGCCAGCGCCACCTCTGGAAACACCATATATTTT.

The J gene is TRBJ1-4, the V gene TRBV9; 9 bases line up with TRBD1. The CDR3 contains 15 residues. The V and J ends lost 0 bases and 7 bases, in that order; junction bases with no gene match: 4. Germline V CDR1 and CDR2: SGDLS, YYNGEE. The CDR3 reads CASSVAGTGFEKLFF. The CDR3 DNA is TGTGCCAGCAGCGTAGCCGGGACAGGGTTTGAAAAACTGTTTTTT. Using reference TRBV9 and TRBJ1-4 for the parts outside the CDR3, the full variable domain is DSGVTQTPKHLITATGQRVTLRCSPRSGDLSVYWYQQSLDQGLQFLIQYYNGEERAKGNILERFSAQQFPDLHSELNLSSLELGDSALYFCASSVAGTGFEKLFFGSGTQLSVL.

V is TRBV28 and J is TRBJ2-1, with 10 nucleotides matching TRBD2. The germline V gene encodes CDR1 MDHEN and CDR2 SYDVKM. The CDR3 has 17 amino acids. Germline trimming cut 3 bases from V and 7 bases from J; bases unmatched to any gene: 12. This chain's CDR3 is CASSFSSGGALENEQFF. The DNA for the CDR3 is TGTGCCAGCAGTTTTTCCAGCGGGGGGGCCTTAGAAAATGAGCAGTTCTTC.

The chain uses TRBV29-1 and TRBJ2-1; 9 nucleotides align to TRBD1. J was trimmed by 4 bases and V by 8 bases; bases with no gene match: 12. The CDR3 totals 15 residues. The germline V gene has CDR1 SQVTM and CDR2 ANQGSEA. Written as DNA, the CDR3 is TGCAGCACACACAGGGGGCGATTGACGTACAATGAGCAGTTCTTC. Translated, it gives CSTHRGRLTYNEQFF.

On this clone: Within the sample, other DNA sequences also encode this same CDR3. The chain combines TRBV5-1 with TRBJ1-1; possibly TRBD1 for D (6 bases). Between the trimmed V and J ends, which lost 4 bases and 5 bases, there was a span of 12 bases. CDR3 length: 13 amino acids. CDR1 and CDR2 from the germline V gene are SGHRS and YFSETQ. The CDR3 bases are TGCGCCAGCAGCCTCAGGGGAGGGACTGAAGCTTTCTTT. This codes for CASSLRGGTEAFF.

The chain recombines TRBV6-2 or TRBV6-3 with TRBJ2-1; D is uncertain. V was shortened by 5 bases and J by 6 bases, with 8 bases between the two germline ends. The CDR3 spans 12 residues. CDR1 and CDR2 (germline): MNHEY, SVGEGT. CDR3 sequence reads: CASSNSGNEQFF. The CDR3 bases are TGTGCCAGCAGTAACAGTGGCAATGAGCAGTTCTTC.